The sequence of this TCR beta chain was determined in a study of cytotoxic CD8 clonotypes in ibrutinib-treated CLL. Regarding the study as a whole: Age-matched healthy donor levels were exceeded by baseline clonality, which tracked circulating CD8+ T-cell counts.

A remark on this clone: Its antigen is currently unknown.

Produced via immunoSEQ multiplex PCR; TCRdb's table is partial and in-frame only. Among over 200,000 clones, about four fifths were seen once, and the ten largest hold approximately 10%. V gave up 5 bases and J gave up 9 bases, with 11 bases separating them. The germline V gene encodes CDR1 SGHVS and CDR2 FQNEAQ. The CDR3 spans 12 residues. V and J are TRBV7-8 and TRBJ2-1; D remains unclear. This TCR was sampled from a human donor with chronic lymphocytic leukemia. The specimen comprised PBMCs, sampled after 12 months of ibrutinib treatment. CDR3 in amino acids: CASSPGRGEQFF. CDR3 bases: TGTGCCAGCAGCCCAGGACGTGGTGAGCAGTTCTTC.